The T cell receptor (beta chain) under discussion was sequenced for a study of T cell repertoires in cytomegalovirus infection. Whole-study context: Public signatures in TCR beta pointed to CMV infection and matching HLA type.

Regarding this clonotype: Its antigen is as yet unknown.

TCRdb itself ran the reads through MiXCR, one entry per CDR3 protein. The sample carries approximately 71,000 distinct CDR3 sequences, more than 20% recorded once. Germline assignment: CDR1 SGHTA and CDR2 FQGNSA. The ends were cut back, 2 bases at V and 4 bases at J, with 4 bases in the middle. This CDR3 has 12 residues. This clonotype was obtained from a human donor in good health (CMV status not recorded). Some clones in this sample may be carry-over from other donors' samples. This chain joins TRBV7-2 and TRBJ2-3; D remains ambiguous. Sequenced material: CD8+ T cells from cultured PBMCs, taken from culture after CMV antigen stimulation. The CDR3 DNA reads TGTGCCAGCAGCTTATTGCCAGATACGCAGTATTTT. Amino acids: CASSLLPDTQYF.